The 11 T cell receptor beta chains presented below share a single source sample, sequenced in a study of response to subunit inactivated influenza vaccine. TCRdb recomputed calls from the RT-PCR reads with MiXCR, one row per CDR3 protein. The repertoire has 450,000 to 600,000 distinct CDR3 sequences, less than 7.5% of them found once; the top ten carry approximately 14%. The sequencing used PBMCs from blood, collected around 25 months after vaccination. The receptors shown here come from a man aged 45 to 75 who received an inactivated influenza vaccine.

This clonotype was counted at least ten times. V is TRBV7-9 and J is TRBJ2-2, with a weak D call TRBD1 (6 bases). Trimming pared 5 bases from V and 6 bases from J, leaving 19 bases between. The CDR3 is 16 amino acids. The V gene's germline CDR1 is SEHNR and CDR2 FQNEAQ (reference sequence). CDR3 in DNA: TGTGCCAGCAGCACTAGAAAAACAGGGTTTCCCGGGGAGCTGTTTTTT. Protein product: CASSTRKTGFPGELFF.

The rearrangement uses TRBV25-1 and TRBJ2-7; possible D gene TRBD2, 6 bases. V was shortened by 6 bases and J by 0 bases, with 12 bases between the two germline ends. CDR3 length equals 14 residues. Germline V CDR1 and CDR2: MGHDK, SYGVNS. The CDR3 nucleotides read TGTGCCAGCAGGAATAGCGGTAGCTCCTACGAGCAGTACTTC. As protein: CASRNSGSSYEQYF.

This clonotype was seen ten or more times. CDR3 nucleotide sequence: TGCGCCAGCAGCCAATCTCAGACAGAGAACTATGGCTACACCTTC. Translation gives CASSQSQTENYGYTF. This chain connects TRBV4-3 to TRBJ1-2, with D perhaps TRBD1 (5 bases). V lost 2 bases and J 2 bases, leaving 12 bases between the germline ends. The CDR3 consists of 15 residues. Germline CDR1 LGHNA, CDR2 YSLEER.

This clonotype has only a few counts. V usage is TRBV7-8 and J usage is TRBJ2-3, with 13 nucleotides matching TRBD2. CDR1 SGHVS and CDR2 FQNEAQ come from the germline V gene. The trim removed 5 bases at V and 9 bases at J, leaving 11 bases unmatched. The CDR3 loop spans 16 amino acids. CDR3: CASSPRLAGGVLTQYF. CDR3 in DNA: TGTGCCAGCAGCCCCCGACTAGCGGGGGGAGTGCTAACGCAGTATTTT.

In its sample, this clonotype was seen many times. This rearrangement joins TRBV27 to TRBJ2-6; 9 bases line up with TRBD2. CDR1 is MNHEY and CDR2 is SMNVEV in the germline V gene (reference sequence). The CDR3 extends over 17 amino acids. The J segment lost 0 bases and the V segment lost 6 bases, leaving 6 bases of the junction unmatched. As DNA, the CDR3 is TGTGCCAGCAGGCGACTAGCGGAGCTCTCTGGGGCCAACGTCCTGACTTTC. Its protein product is CASRRLAELSGANVLTF. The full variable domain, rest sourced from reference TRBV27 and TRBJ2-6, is EAQVTQNPRYLITVTGKKLTVTCSQNMNHEYMSWYRQDPGLGLRQIYYSMNVEVTDKGDVPEGYKVSRKEKRNFPLILESPSPNQTSLYFCASRRLAELSGANVLTFGAGSRLTVL.

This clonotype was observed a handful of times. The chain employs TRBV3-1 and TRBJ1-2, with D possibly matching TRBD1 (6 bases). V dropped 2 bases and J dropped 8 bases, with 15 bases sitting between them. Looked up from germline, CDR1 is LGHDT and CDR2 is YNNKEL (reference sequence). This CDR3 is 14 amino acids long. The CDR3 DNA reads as TGTGCCAGCAGCCAACCATACAGGGATTACGGCTACACCTTC. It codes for CASSQPYRDYGYTF.

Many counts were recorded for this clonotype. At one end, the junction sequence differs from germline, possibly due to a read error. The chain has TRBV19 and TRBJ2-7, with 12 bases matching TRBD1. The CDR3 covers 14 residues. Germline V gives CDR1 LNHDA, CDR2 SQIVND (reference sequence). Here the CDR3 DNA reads TGTGCCAGTAGTATTTCGGGACAGGGGGCCCAGTTGCACTTC. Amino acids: CASSISGQGAQLHF.

The CDR3 sequence: CASSSGTRGGYTF. Here the CDR3 DNA reads TGTGCCAGCAGTTCCGGGACCCGAGGGGGCTACACCTTC. The gene calls are TRBV6-2 or TRBV6-3 and TRBJ1-2; possibly TRBD1 for D (5 bases). V was pared by 4 bases and J by 8 bases, with 14 bases between. Germline V gives CDR1 MNHEY, CDR2 SVGEGT. CDR3 length equals 13 residues.

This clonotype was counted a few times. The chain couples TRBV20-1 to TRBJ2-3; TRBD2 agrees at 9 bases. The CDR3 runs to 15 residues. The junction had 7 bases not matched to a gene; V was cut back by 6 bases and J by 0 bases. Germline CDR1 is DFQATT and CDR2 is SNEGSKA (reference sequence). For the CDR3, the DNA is TGCAGTGCCCTTCGGACTAGCGATAGCACAGATACGCAGTATTTT. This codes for CSALRTSDSTDTQYF.

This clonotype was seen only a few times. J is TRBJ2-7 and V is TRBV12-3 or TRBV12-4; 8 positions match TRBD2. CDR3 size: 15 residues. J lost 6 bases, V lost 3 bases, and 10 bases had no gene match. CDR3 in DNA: TGTGCCAGCAGTTTTTCGGGGACTAGTCACGCCGAGCAGTACTTC. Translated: CASSFSGTSHAEQYF.

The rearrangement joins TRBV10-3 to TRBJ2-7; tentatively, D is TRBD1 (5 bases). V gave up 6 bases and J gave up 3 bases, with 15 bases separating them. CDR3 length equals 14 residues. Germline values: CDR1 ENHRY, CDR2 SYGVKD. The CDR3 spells CAIRALTDSYEQYF. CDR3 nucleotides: TGTGCCATCAGGGCCCTAACCGACAGCTACGAGCAGTACTTC.